One and the same sample provided the 23 T cell receptor beta chains below, sequenced in a study of T-cell reconstitution after alpha-beta-depleted transplantation in children. Library preparation (for TCRbeta) was performed with unique molecular identifiers. MiXCR, run by TCRdb on the PCR reads, gives a single entry per CDR3 protein. The sample lists 490,000 or so distinct CDR3 sequences, approximately 12% occurring once. The sample here was PBMCs from the stem cell graft donor, taken from the stem cell graft. These receptors were obtained from a human donor who donated a stem cell graft to a child with combined immunodeficiency.

This clonotype has at least ten counts. The gene calls are TRBV24-1 and TRBJ1-2, with TRBD1 matching over 8 bases. CDR3 length: 14 residues. The germline V gene encodes CDR1 KGHDR and CDR2 SFDVKD. After removal of 3 bases from V and 8 bases from J, the junction contained 7 bases not matched to a gene. The CDR3 region is CATSDTDRAFGYTF. In nucleotides, the CDR3 is TGTGCCACCAGTGATACGGACAGGGCGTTCGGCTACACCTTC.

As regards this clonotype: A much larger clone differs from this one at a single base, so this may be a read error. The gene calls are TRBV4-3 and TRBJ2-1; D uncertain. The CDR3 totals 16 residues. In germline, CDR1 is LGHNA, CDR2 YSLEER. CDR3 coding DNA: TGCGCCAGCAGCCAACAGACCTCGAGCTCCTACAGTGAGCAGTTCTTC. Translating gives CASSQQTSSSYSEQFF.

The table lists this clonotype with a few counts. The chain joins TRBV12-3 or TRBV12-4 to TRBJ2-3; D remains unclear. The germline V and J ends were trimmed by 2 bases and 4 bases, with 19 bases remaining between them. The CDR3 has 17 amino acids. The CDR3 region has the DNA TGTGCCAGCAGTTTATGGGCAGCCACCGTTGGCGCAGATACGCAGTATTTT. Encoded protein: CASSLWAATVGADTQYF.

CDR3 DNA sequence: TGCAGCGTATCGACAGGGTCCTACGAGCAGTACTTC. This encodes CSVSTGSYEQYF. The rearrangement joins TRBV29-1 to TRBJ2-7; 7 positions agree with TRBD1. J was trimmed by 1 base and V by 6 bases; bases with no gene match: 3. This CDR3 region has 12 residues. The germline gives CDR1 SQVTM, CDR2 ANQGSEA.

The sample holds a few counts of this clonotype. The chain combines TRBV14 with TRBJ1-2, with no clear D. The CDR3 has 14 residues. The germline V gene has CDR1 SGHDN and CDR2 FVKESK. The V and J ends lost 4 bases and 4 bases respectively, with 13 bases between them. The CDR3 nucleotides read TGTGCCAGCAGCCTTACCACTAACGGCTATGGCTACACCTTC. This codes for CASSLTTNGYGYTF.

V gene TRBV7-3 combines with J gene TRBJ2-3; 9 bases line up with TRBD2. The CDR3 is made up of 15 amino acids. V shed 1 base, J shed 6 bases, and the junction held 5 bases outside the gene matches. CDR1 and CDR2 from the germline V gene are SGHTA and FQGTGA. The CDR3 loop is CASSLNSGRRDTQYF. The DNA of the CDR3 is TGTGCCAGCAGCTTAAACAGCGGGAGGCGCGATACGCAGTATTTT.

This clonotype was picked up many times. V is TRBV27 and J is TRBJ2-1; 13 nucleotides match TRBD2. Losses at the gene ends were 5 bases for V and 4 bases for J; bases not matched to a gene: 8. Germline loops: CDR1 MNHEY, CDR2 SMNVEV (reference sequence). This CDR3 contains 17 residues. CDR3 amino acids: CASSTSGLAGAYNEQFF. The CDR3 DNA reads TGTGCCAGCAGTACCTCCGGACTAGCGGGAGCGTACAATGAGCAGTTCTTC.

This clonotype was seen only a few times. This chain uses TRBV28 with TRBJ2-3; no firm D call. CDR1 is MDHEN, CDR2 SYDVKM, per germline. Deletions cut 10 bases from V and 0 bases from J, with 11 bases between. The CDR3 covers 13 residues. The CDR3 coding sequence is TGTGCCACCAGGAACCCTAGCACAGATACGCAGTATTTT. Translating gives CATRNPSTDTQYF.

This clonotype was observed once. The chain is built from TRBV5-5 and TRBJ2-2; 8 bases map to TRBD1. The CDR3 runs to 14 residues. Trimming took 1 base from V and 6 from J; bases not matched to a gene: 2. Looked up from germline, CDR1 is SGHKS and CDR2 is YYEKEE (reference sequence). CDR3 protein: CASSLTGGSGELFF. CDR3 bases: TGTGCCAGCAGCTTGACAGGGGGGTCCGGGGAGCTGTTTTTT.

The chain couples TRBV29-1 to TRBJ2-1, with TRBD2 as a possible D gene (6 bases). V was pared by 4 bases and J by 14 bases, with 21 bases between. Germline V CDR1 and CDR2: SQVTM, ANQGSEA. This CDR3 has 13 residues. CDR3 loop: CSVGGWTAGMEFF. Here the CDR3 DNA reads TGCAGCGTTGGGGGCTGGACGGCGGGAATGGAGTTCTTC.

The chain joins TRBV12-3 or TRBV12-4 to TRBJ2-1; D is undetermined. Trimming cost V 5 bases and J 9 bases, with 17 bases left between them. The length of the CDR3 is 14 residues. CDR3 sequence: CASSTPFDMGEQFF. DNA of the CDR3: TGTGCCAGCAGTACGCCATTTGACATGGGTGAGCAGTTCTTC.

This clonotype was counted a few times. The V gene is TRBV12-3 or TRBV12-4, the J gene TRBJ2-7; TRBD1 matches at 7 bases. V was clipped by 6 bases and J by 3 bases; unmatched bases: 8. The CDR3 extends over 14 amino acids. The CDR3 bases are TGTGCCAGCAGCCCCGACAGGGAAGGCTACGAGCAGTACTTC. Residues: CASSPDREGYEQYF.

This clonotype was seen ten or more times. The chain links TRBV12-3 or TRBV12-4 to TRBJ2-3, with 7 nucleotides matching TRBD2. V shed 1 base and J 7 bases; nucleotides not matched to a gene: 11. The CDR3 has 16 amino acids. The CDR3 bases are TGTGCCAGCAGTTTAGGGGGACTACGGAGATTGCATACGCAGTATTTT. As protein: CASSLGGLRRLHTQYF.

In its sample, this clonotype was seen many times. The chain couples TRBV4-3 to TRBJ2-3; TRBD2 matches at 8 bases. Germline V lookup: CDR1 LGHNA, CDR2 YSLEER. The CDR3 length is 17 residues. Trimming took 0 bases from V and 3 from J; bases not matched to a gene: 8. CDR3 residues: CASSQDRLAGGTDTQYF. In DNA form, the CDR3 reads TGCGCCAGCAGCCAAGATAGGCTAGCGGGTGGAACAGATACGCAGTATTTT.

For this clonotype: A clone one base away is much larger, so this may be a read error. The chain uses TRBV4-3 and TRBJ2-2, with D possibly TRBD1 on 6 matching bases. Germline V lookup: CDR1 LGHNA, CDR2 YSLEER. The CDR3 sequence is 16 residues long. The CDR3 bases are TGCGCCAGCTGCCAAGAAGGGACAACGAACACCGGGGAGCTGTTTTTT. Amino acid sequence: CASCQEGTTNTGELFF.

Comment on this clonotype: The CDR3 does not end in the conserved phenylalanine or tryptophan, so this is likely a read error. In nucleotides, the CDR3 is TGTGCCAGCAGCAGCCGAAGGGGGAACGAAGCTTTCGTT. Translating it yields CASSSRRGNEAFV. The gene calls are TRBV7-2 and TRBJ1-1; tentative D call: TRBD1 (6 bases). This CDR3 has 13 residues. V lost 5 bases, J lost 8 bases, and 15 bases lay in between. CDR1 is SGHTA and CDR2 is FQGNSA in the germline V gene.

The chain combines TRBV7-2 with TRBJ2-1; 8 bases line up with TRBD1. The CDR3 covers 15 residues. J lost 8 bases, V lost 5 bases, and 11 bases had no gene match. Germline lookup yields CDR1 SGHTA and CDR2 FQGNSA. Here the CDR3 DNA reads TGTGCCAGCAGCCCCCAGGCAGGGGGCATTTATGAGCAGTTCTTC. Translating it yields CASSPQAGGIYEQFF.

This clonotype showed up just a few times. The chain joins TRBV20-1 to TRBJ2-2; TRBD1 aligns across 7 bases. The CDR3 length is 13 residues. J was trimmed by 2 bases and V by 5 bases; bases with no gene match: 2. Per the germline V gene, CDR1 is DFQATT and CDR2 is SNEGSKA (reference sequence). CDR3 DNA sequence: TGCAGTGCTGGACAGGCCAACACCGGGGAGCTGTTTTTT. Its translation: CSAGQANTGELFF.

This clonotype was seen more than once but under ten times. The chain recombines TRBV6-2 or TRBV6-3 with TRBJ2-1; D assignment may be TRBD1 or TRBD2 (6 bases each). Deletions cut 5 bases from V and 9 bases from J, with 32 bases between. Per the germline V gene, CDR1 is MNHEY and CDR2 is SVGEGT. This CDR3 region has 19 residues. CDR3 nucleotides: TGTGCCAGCAGTCCACGGAGGGGGGCCGGGGGAGGCCTCACGGGTGAGCAGTTCTTC. Its translation is CASSPRRGAGGGLTGEQFF.

The sample holds a few counts of this clonotype. The V and J genes are TRBV30 and TRBJ1-6, with D possibly being TRBD1 (5 bases). Trimming stripped 5 bases from V and 7 bases from J, with 18 bases between. CDR3 length equals 15 residues. Germline V gene sequence: CDR1 GTSNPN, CDR2 SVGIG (reference sequence). The CDR3 region has the DNA TGTGCCTGGGCAGGAGGGGTTCCGGAGAATTCACCCCTCCACTTT. Translated, it gives CAWAGGVPENSPLHF. Variable domain in full (rest from reference TRBV30 and TRBJ1-6): SQTIHQWPATLVQPVGSPLSLECTVEGTSNPNLYWYRQAAGRGLQLLFYSVGIGQISSEVPQNLSASRPQDRQFILSSKKLLLSDSGFYLCAWAGGVPENSPLHFGNGTRLTVT.

The chain uses TRBV11-2 and TRBJ2-1; TRBD2 matches at 13 bases. Trimming cost V 6 bases and J 0 bases; bases outside gene matches: 5. The CDR3 runs to 17 residues. Germline values: CDR1 SGHAT, CDR2 FQNNGV. CDR3 sequence: CASRVTSGRPSYNEQFF. CDR3 nucleotides: TGTGCCAGCAGGGTGACTAGCGGGAGGCCCTCCTACAATGAGCAGTTCTTC. Complete variable domain (other parts from reference TRBV11-2 and TRBJ2-1): EAGVAQSPRYKIIEKRQSVAFWCNPISGHATLYWYQQILGQGPKLLIQFQNNGVVDDSQLPKDRFSAERLKGVDSTLKIQPAKLEDSAVYLCASRVTSGRPSYNEQFFGPGTRLTVL.

This clonotype showed up many times. This chain joins TRBV7-2 and TRBJ2-6; possibly TRBD1 for D (5 bases). Germline lookup yields CDR1 SGHTA and CDR2 FQGNSA. The V end was cut by 4 bases, the J end by 2 bases, with 12 bases between. The CDR3 runs to 16 residues. Here the CDR3 reads CASSSRPGTGANVLTF. DNA for the CDR3: TGTGCCAGCAGCTCACGTCCAGGGACTGGGGCCAACGTCCTGACTTTC. Using reference TRBV7-2 and TRBJ2-6 for the parts outside the CDR3, the full variable domain is GAGVSQSPSNKVTEKGKDVELRCDPISGHTALYWYRQSLGQGLEFLIYFQGNSAPDKSGLPSDRFSAERTGGSVSTLTIQRTQQEDSAVYLCASSSRPGTGANVLTFGAGSRLTVL.

Here the CDR3 reads CASRPTTVSGSQYF. The DNA for the CDR3 is TGTGCCAGCAGACCCACGACAGTCTCCGGTTCGCAGTATTTT. V usage is TRBV7-2 and J usage is TRBJ2-3; tentative D call: TRBD1 (5 bases). The germline V gene has CDR1 SGHTA and CDR2 FQGNSA. V dropped 6 bases and J dropped 10 bases, with 20 bases sitting between them. This CDR3 is 14 amino acids long.